The 14 T cell receptor beta chains presented below share a single source sample, sequenced in a study of shared clonotypes between healthy human individuals. The method was immunoSEQ multiplex PCR; TCRdb's version includes in-frame clones alone and lacks a portion of them. The table has 2 million to 3 million clones, approximately 93% seen once; the top ten hold 0.35% to 0.45%. Sequencing was carried out using naive CD4+ T cells from PBMCs. Sample subset: CD45RA+ positively selected. Source of these receptors: a man aged 18 to 35 in good health. Some clones in this sample may be carry-over from other donors' samples.

The chain carries TRBV2 and TRBJ1-1, with D hard to call. This CDR3 contains 14 residues. Germline values: CDR1 SNHLY, CDR2 FYNNEI. The V end lost 4 bases, the J end lost 2 bases, and 11 bases lay between the germline ends. CDR3: CASSGAPANTEAFF. In nucleotides, the CDR3 is TGTGCCAGCAGTGGGGCCCCCGCAAACACTGAAGCTTTCTTT.

The chain links TRBV5-1 to TRBJ1-3; 7 bases are shared with TRBD1. Germline-derived CDR1 and CDR2 are SGHRS and YFSETQ. There are 17 residues in the CDR3. The J segment lost 0 bases and the V segment lost 4 bases, leaving 10 bases of the junction unmatched. For the CDR3, the DNA is TGCGCCAGCAGCCCGGGTTCGACAGGGCTCTCTGGAAACACCATATATTTT. Amino acid sequence: CASSPGSTGLSGNTIYF.

The chain uses TRBV18 and TRBJ2-5; D might be TRBD1 or TRBD2, each matching 5 bases. CDR1 and CDR2 (germline): KGHSH, LQKENI. The CDR3 contains 14 residues. V was trimmed by 0 bases and J by 5 bases, leaving 10 bases between them. In nucleotides, the CDR3 is TGTGCCAGCTCACCACCGGCAGGGACGGAGACCCAGTACTTC. Translation: CASSPPAGTETQYF. Full variable domain (rest looked up from reference TRBV18 and TRBJ2-5): NAGVMQNPRHLVRRRGQEARLRCSPMKGHSHVYWYRQLPEEGLKFMVYLQKENIIDESGMPKERFSAEFPKEGPSILRIQQVVRGDSAAYFCASSPPAGTETQYFGPGTRLLVL.

The chain couples TRBV6-1 to TRBJ1-2, with TRBD1 matching 8 bases. This CDR3 is built from 15 residues. The germline gives CDR1 MNHNS, CDR2 SASEGT. After removal of 3 bases from V and 0 bases from J, the junction contained 3 bases not matched to a gene. CDR3 in amino acids: CASSDGTGANYGYTF. CDR3 DNA sequence: TGTGCCAGCAGTGATGGGACAGGAGCTAACTATGGCTACACCTTC.

The chain uses TRBV6-1 and TRBJ2-6; D call uncertain. The germline V gene has CDR1 MNHNS and CDR2 SASEGT. Trimming removed 2 bases from V and 1 base from J, with 9 bases in between. The CDR3 spans 16 residues. CDR3 residues: CASSEKRPSGANVLTF. CDR3 coding DNA: TGTGCCAGCAGTGAAAAACGGCCGTCTGGGGCCAACGTCCTGACTTTC.

V gene TRBV28 combines with J gene TRBJ2-1; D gene uncertain. Trimming removed 6 bases from V and 7 bases from J, with 22 bases in between. Germline assignment: CDR1 MDHEN and CDR2 SYDVKM. The CDR3 is 16 amino acids. CDR3 sequence (DNA): TGTGCCAGCAGCTCGCCAGGATCACTCGGCCCGAATGAGCAGTTCTTC. It translates to CASSSPGSLGPNEQFF.

V gene TRBV6-4 combines with J gene TRBJ2-1; no clear D gene. V lost 0 bases to trimming and J lost 6 bases, with 6 bases between them. The CDR3 consists of 13 residues. Germline loops: CDR1 MRHNA, CDR2 SNTAGT. CDR3 region: CASSDSRVNEQFF. The CDR3 nucleotides are TGTGCCAGCAGTGACTCGAGAGTCAATGAGCAGTTCTTC.

The J gene is TRBJ2-7, the V gene TRBV5-1, with D perhaps TRBD1 or TRBD2 (7 bases each). CDR3 length: 15 amino acids. Germline CDR1 reads SGHRS; CDR2 reads YFSETQ. Between the trimmed V and J ends, which lost 3 bases and 5 bases, there was a span of 18 bases. CDR3 protein: CASSSQGGARNEQYF. Written as DNA, the CDR3 is TGCGCCAGCAGCTCCCAGGGGGGGGCCCGCAACGAGCAGTACTTC.

This chain links TRBV5-1 with TRBJ1-3; TRBD1 agrees at 8 bases. The CDR3 has 17 amino acids. J lost 1 base, V lost 4 bases, and 10 bases had no gene match. The germline gives CDR1 SGHRS, CDR2 YFSETQ. This CDR3 reads CASSPIQGGRSGNTIYF. CDR3 DNA: TGCGCCAGCAGCCCGATACAGGGGGGAAGATCTGGAAACACCATATATTTT.

The V call is TRBV7-6, the J call TRBJ1-1; D is ambiguous. Germline V CDR1 and CDR2: SGHVS, FNYEAQ. The CDR3 is 16 residues long. The V end was cut by 2 bases, the J end by 3 bases, with 16 bases between. The CDR3 DNA reads TGTGCCAGCAGCTTAAGGAGGGCGGACGCTGACACTGAAGCTTTCTTT. It codes for CASSLRRADADTEAFF.

V gene TRBV10-3 combines with J gene TRBJ2-5; 13 bases map to TRBD2. The germline V gene has CDR1 ENHRY and CDR2 SYGVKD. This CDR3 spans 14 amino acids. The CDR3 bases are TGTGCGAGCAGGACTAGCGGGAGTGGAGAGACCCAGTACTTC. Protein product: CASRTSGSGETQYF.

V usage is TRBV28 and J usage is TRBJ1-4, with TRBD1 identical over 9 bases. CDR1 is MDHEN, CDR2 SYDVKM, per germline. CDR3 length equals 13 residues. Trimming cost V 6 bases and J 8 bases; bases outside gene matches: 4. The DNA of the CDR3 is TGTGCCAGCAGCCCGGACAGGGGAGAAAAACTGTTTTTT. It codes for CASSPDRGEKLFF.

CDR3 protein: CASSLAGLGTEAFF. The CDR3 DNA follows: TGTGCCAGCAGCTTGGCAGGGTTGGGAACTGAAGCTTTCTTT. The chain employs TRBV5-4 and TRBJ1-1; possible D gene TRBD1, 5 bases. The germline V and J ends were trimmed by 0 bases and 5 bases, with 11 bases remaining between them. Germline V gives CDR1 SGHNT, CDR2 YYREEE (reference sequence). The CDR3 runs 14 residues.

The gene calls are TRBV6-1 and TRBJ2-1; D possibly corresponds to TRBD1 (6 bases). The CDR3 sequence is 14 residues long. Germline CDR1 MNHNS, CDR2 SASEGT. The V end was cut by 7 bases, the J end by 4 bases, with 14 bases between. The CDR3 DNA reads as TGTGCCAGCACGCCTCAGGGGATATACAATGAGCAGTTCTTC. It yields the protein CASTPQGIYNEQFF.